There are many counts of the clone carrying this T cell receptor beta chain. These data belong to a study of blood T cells in healthy people across ages. V was pared by 8 bases and J by 14 bases, with 13 bases of the junction left unmatched. CDR1 and CDR2 (germline): SGHTA, FQGNSA. This CDR3 comprises 13 residues. Primed by a sample-barcoded 5' primer and a J-beta primer mix, a second PCR proceeded for about 7 to 12 cycles. TCRdb itself ran the 5' RACE reads through MiXCR, one entry per CDR3 protein. The table includes about 970,000 distinct CDR3 sequences, roughly 51% detected once. Source material: blood. The rearrangement links TRBV7-2 to TRBJ2-1; 9 positions match TRBD1. The sequence was collected from an older woman in good health. CDR3 DNA sequence: TGTGCCAGCTCAAAACTTAGGGACAGGGAGAAGTTCTTC. This gives the protein CASSKLRDREKFF.